These T cell receptor beta chains were read from a single sample in a study of control samples from healthy donors and cancer patients. Only in-frame clones appear in the TCRdb table, and some are missing; sequencing was by immunoSEQ multiplex PCR. The sample has about 130,000 clones; about 90% are singletons. The sequencing sample was made of blood. These receptors were collected from a man aged 18 to 35 in good health. The CDR3 runs from the conserved cysteine through the conserved F or W. A D gene is named only where the DNA matches it firmly. Clone size is given for some rows only: seen once, a few or many times, or a class if the clone is expanded.

CDR3nt: TGTGCCAGCAGCTTCGGCAGGAACTATAATTCACCCCTCCACTTT
CDR3aa: CASSFGRNYNSPLHF
abundance: .
d_gene: .
v_gene: TRBV7-3
j_gene: TRBJ1-6

CDR3nt: TGTGCCAGCAGCCTTAGCGGGGGGAACAATGAGCAGTTCTTC
CDR3aa: CASSLSGGNNEQFF
abundance: .
d_gene: TRBD2
v_gene: TRBV11-2
j_gene: TRBJ2-1

CDR3nt: TGTGCCAGCAGTTATAGCGGGACAGGAACTCGCAATGAGCAGTTCTTC
CDR3aa: CASSYSGTGTRNEQFF
abundance: .
d_gene: .
v_gene: TRBV6-5
j_gene: TRBJ2-1

CDR3nt: TGCGCCAGCAGCGGGACAGAAAATGAAAAACTGTTTTTT
CDR3aa: CASSGTENEKLFF
abundance: few
d_gene: TRBD1
v_gene: TRBV5-1
j_gene: TRBJ1-4

CDR3nt: TGCGCCAGCAGCCTTGCAAACGAGGTCGAGCAGTACTTC
CDR3aa: CASSLANEVEQYF
abundance: .
d_gene: .
v_gene: TRBV5-1
j_gene: TRBJ2-7

CDR3nt: TGTGCCAGCAGCCAAGAACGGGATCTATCCTACGAGCAGTACTTC
CDR3aa: CASSQERDLSYEQYF
abundance: .
d_gene: .
v_gene: TRBV4-2
j_gene: TRBJ2-7

CDR3nt: TGCAGCGTTGTAGGGGTTGCGAACACCGGGGAGCTGTTTTTT
CDR3aa: CSVVGVANTGELFF
abundance: .
d_gene: .
v_gene: TRBV29-1
j_gene: TRBJ2-2

CDR3nt: TGTGCCAGTAGTTCCGGACAGGGGGCTTCTGGCTACACCTTC
CDR3aa: CASSSGQGASGYTF
abundance: .
d_gene: TRBD1
v_gene: TRBV19
j_gene: TRBJ1-2

CDR3nt: TGTGCCAGCTCGCCTGACAGGGGCGATTACTACGAGCAGTACTTC
CDR3aa: CASSPDRGDYYEQYF
abundance: .
d_gene: TRBD1
v_gene: TRBV18
j_gene: TRBJ2-7

CDR3nt: TGTGCCAGCCAGGGGGAAGGGGATGAGCAGTTCTTC
CDR3aa: CASQGEGDEQFF
abundance: few
d_gene: TRBD1
v_gene: TRBV10-3
j_gene: TRBJ2-1

CDR3nt: TGTGCCAGCAGCTTAGACCAGGACAGAGAAGCTTTCTTT
CDR3aa: CASSLDQDREAFF
abundance: .
d_gene: .
v_gene: TRBV11-3
j_gene: TRBJ1-1

CDR3nt: TGTGCCGTGGCGGGAGGGCCATTGGGCTACAATGAGCAGTTCTTC
CDR3aa: CAVAGGPLGYNEQFF
abundance: .
d_gene: TRBD2
v_gene: TRBV7-7
j_gene: TRBJ2-1

CDR3nt: TGTGCCAGCAGCGTGAGGGACCAAGAGACCCAGTACTTC
CDR3aa: CASSVRDQETQYF
abundance: .
d_gene: .
v_gene: TRBV9
j_gene: TRBJ2-5

CDR3nt: TGTGCCAGTAGTATCGGACAGGGGATTTCTTTAACCGGGGAGCTGTTTTTT
CDR3aa: CASSIGQGISLTGELFF
abundance: .
d_gene: TRBD1
v_gene: TRBV19
j_gene: TRBJ2-2

CDR3nt: TGTGCCAGCAGCTCTCGACTAGCGGACACAGATACGCAGTATTTT
CDR3aa: CASSSRLADTDTQYF
abundance: .
d_gene: TRBD2
v_gene: TRBV9
j_gene: TRBJ2-3

CDR3nt: TGTGCCACCAGTGACTCCCGGGGCCACGAGCAGTACTTC
CDR3aa: CATSDSRGHEQYF
abundance: .
d_gene: .
v_gene: TRBV24-1
j_gene: TRBJ2-7

CDR3nt: TGCGCCAGTACGCACGCAAACACCTACGAGCAGTACTTC
CDR3aa: CASTHANTYEQYF
abundance: .
d_gene: .
v_gene: TRBV5-1
j_gene: TRBJ2-7

CDR3nt: TGTGCCAGCAGCCAGTGGGGGGGGCCCTTATCCGGTGGCTACACCTTC
CDR3aa: CASSQWGGPLSGGYTF
abundance: .
d_gene: .
v_gene: TRBV6-6
j_gene: TRBJ1-2

CDR3nt: TGTGCCAGCTCCCCGGCACGGGGGGAAACTGAAGCTTTCTTT
CDR3aa: CASSPARGETEAFF
abundance: .
d_gene: .
v_gene: TRBV18
j_gene: TRBJ1-1

CDR3nt: TGTGCCAGCAGTTTTGGACAGGGAATCTATGGCTACACCTTC
CDR3aa: CASSFGQGIYGYTF
abundance: .
d_gene: TRBD1
v_gene: TRBV27
j_gene: TRBJ1-2

CDR3nt: TGTGCCAGCGGATGGACAGGGGTACCTGAAGCTTTCTTT
CDR3aa: CASGWTGVPEAFF
abundance: .
d_gene: TRBD1
v_gene: TRBV12-3/TRBV12-4
j_gene: TRBJ1-1

CDR3nt: TGTGCCAGCAGTTTAGGGAGGGGGCGCCTATCACCCCTCCACTTT
CDR3aa: CASSLGRGRLSPLHF
abundance: .
d_gene: TRBD1
v_gene: TRBV27
j_gene: TRBJ1-6

CDR3nt: TGTGCCAGCAGCTCCGGCGGGGGTCGGACTGAAAAACTGTTTTTT
CDR3aa: CASSSGGGRTEKLFF
abundance: .
d_gene: .
v_gene: TRBV16
j_gene: TRBJ1-4

CDR3nt: TGTGCCAGCAGCCGACTAGCGGGAGATCGGGTTGAGCAGTTCTTC
CDR3aa: CASSRLAGDRVEQFF
abundance: .
d_gene: TRBD2
v_gene: TRBV9
j_gene: TRBJ2-1

CDR3nt: TGTGCCAGCAGCGTAGCCCTAAGCACAGATACGCAGTATTTT
CDR3aa: CASSVALSTDTQYF
abundance: .
d_gene: .
v_gene: TRBV9
j_gene: TRBJ2-3

CDR3nt: TGTGCCAGCGCTCAGCGGGCTAGCGGGATAGGAGATACGCAGTATTTT
CDR3aa: CASAQRASGIGDTQYF
abundance: .
d_gene: TRBD2
v_gene: TRBV7-2
j_gene: TRBJ2-3

CDR3nt: TGTGCCAGCAGTAAAGGGTATGAGCAGTTCTTC
CDR3aa: CASSKGYEQFF
abundance: .
d_gene: .
v_gene: TRBV6-6
j_gene: TRBJ2-1

CDR3nt: TGTGCCAGCAGCGTAGACAACCAGGATCAGCCCCAGCATTTT
CDR3aa: CASSVDNQDQPQHF
abundance: .
d_gene: .
v_gene: TRBV9
j_gene: TRBJ1-5

CDR3nt: TGCGCCATCCGGGACGGATCCTACGAGCAGTACTTC
CDR3aa: CAIRDGSYEQYF
abundance: .
d_gene: .
v_gene: TRBV10-2
j_gene: TRBJ2-7

CDR3nt: TGTGCCAGCAGCTTATACCAGACATCGAACACCGGGGAGCTGTTTTTT
CDR3aa: CASSLYQTSNTGELFF
abundance: .
d_gene: .
v_gene: TRBV7-3
j_gene: TRBJ2-2

CDR3nt: TGTGCCAGCAGCCTGACTAGCGGGACGTCCCAAAACATTCAGTACTTC
CDR3aa: CASSLTSGTSQNIQYF
abundance: .
d_gene: TRBD2
v_gene: TRBV7-2
j_gene: TRBJ2-4

CDR3nt: TGTGCCAGCAGTTACCAGGGCTTGACAGGGTTTACTGAAGCTTTCTTT
CDR3aa: CASSYQGLTGFTEAFF
abundance: .
d_gene: TRBD1
v_gene: TRBV6-5
j_gene: TRBJ1-1

CDR3nt: TGTGCCAGCAGTAGGGCTGAAGCTTTCTTT
CDR3aa: CASSRAEAFF
abundance: .
d_gene: .
v_gene: TRBV7-9
j_gene: TRBJ1-1

CDR3nt: TGTGCCAGTAGTCGGGCGGAGATAAACACTGAAGCTTTCTTT
CDR3aa: CASSRAEINTEAFF
abundance: .
d_gene: .
v_gene: TRBV19
j_gene: TRBJ1-1

CDR3nt: TGCAGTGCTAGTGCCGAGGGACTAGCGGGAGAGTATGACAATGAGCAGTTCTTC
CDR3aa: CSASAEGLAGEYDNEQFF
abundance: .
d_gene: TRBD2
v_gene: TRBV20-1
j_gene: TRBJ2-1

CDR3nt: TGCGCCAGCAGCTTGGACAGGGGCGTAATGAACACTGAAGCTTTCTTT
CDR3aa: CASSLDRGVMNTEAFF
abundance: .
d_gene: TRBD1
v_gene: TRBV5-1
j_gene: TRBJ1-1

CDR3nt: TGTGCCACTCGGGCCACATTTCCTGGGGCCAACGTCCTGACTTTC
CDR3aa: CATRATFPGANVLTF
abundance: .
d_gene: .
v_gene: TRBV19
j_gene: TRBJ2-6

CDR3nt: TGTGCCAGCAGCGGCGGGACAGGGTCAGGAAACACCATATATTTT
CDR3aa: CASSGGTGSGNTIYF
abundance: few
d_gene: TRBD1
v_gene: TRBV5-4
j_gene: TRBJ1-3

CDR3nt: TGCGCCAGCAGCTTGGTCTCCCTGACGCCTGAAGCTTTCTTT
CDR3aa: CASSLVSLTPEAFF
abundance: .
d_gene: .
v_gene: TRBV5-1
j_gene: TRBJ1-1

CDR3nt: TGTGCCAGCAGCCACCCCCGAGAGAGGTCCTCCTACAATGAGCAGTTCTTC
CDR3aa: CASSHPRERSSYNEQFF
abundance: once
d_gene: .
v_gene: TRBV11-2
j_gene: TRBJ2-1

CDR3nt: TGTGCCAGCAGCTTAGCGGACAGGGGGGAAGGAAACACCATATATTTT
CDR3aa: CASSLADRGEGNTIYF
abundance: .
d_gene: TRBD1
v_gene: TRBV7-8
j_gene: TRBJ1-3

CDR3nt: TGTGCCAGCAGCCGACTAGCGGGAGGGGCAGATACGCAGTATTTT
CDR3aa: CASSRLAGGADTQYF
abundance: .
d_gene: TRBD2
v_gene: TRBV6-5
j_gene: TRBJ2-3

CDR3nt: TGTGCCAGCAGCGGACAGTACGCTGAAGCTTTCTTT
CDR3aa: CASSGQYAEAFF
abundance: .
d_gene: .
v_gene: TRBV2
j_gene: TRBJ1-1

CDR3nt: TGTGCCAGCACCCCGGGGTGGTCCACAGATACGCAGTATTTT
CDR3aa: CASTPGWSTDTQYF
abundance: .
d_gene: .
v_gene: TRBV9
j_gene: TRBJ2-3

CDR3nt: TGTGCCAGCAGACCTGGCGGGAGGCTGGAGGAGACCCAGTACTTC
CDR3aa: CASRPGGRLEETQYF
abundance: .
d_gene: TRBD2
v_gene: TRBV5-4
j_gene: TRBJ2-5

CDR3nt: TGTGCCACCAGCAGAGGAGACAGGGGGACGAATGAAGCTTTCTTT
CDR3aa: CATSRGDRGTNEAFF
abundance: .
d_gene: TRBD1
v_gene: TRBV15
j_gene: TRBJ1-1

CDR3nt: TGCAGCGTAGGACCTCGGTTGGCCGGAAACACCATATATTTT
CDR3aa: CSVGPRLAGNTIYF
abundance: .
d_gene: .
v_gene: TRBV29-1
j_gene: TRBJ1-3

CDR3nt: TGTGCCAGCTCACCACAGTCGGACGTATCTGGATACTTC
CDR3aa: CASSPQSDVSGYF
abundance: .
d_gene: .
v_gene: TRBV18
j_gene: TRBJ2-7

CDR3nt: TGTGCCAGCAGTTTATCACTAGCGGGAGCTGTGTCCTACGAGCAGTACTTC
CDR3aa: CASSLSLAGAVSYEQYF
abundance: few
d_gene: TRBD2
v_gene: TRBV28
j_gene: TRBJ2-7

CDR3nt: TGTGCCAGCAGTTTTGAGGGTAACACTGAAGCTTTCTTT
CDR3aa: CASSFEGNTEAFF
abundance: .
d_gene: .
v_gene: TRBV12-3/TRBV12-4
j_gene: TRBJ1-1

CDR3nt: TGTGCCAGCAGCGAGGTATCGGGGCTAAACACTGAAGCTTTCTTT
CDR3aa: CASSEVSGLNTEAFF
abundance: .
d_gene: .
v_gene: TRBV7-9
j_gene: TRBJ1-1

CDR3nt: TGTGCCTGGAGTGGACAGAGTACCGGGGAGCTGTTTTTT
CDR3aa: CAWSGQSTGELFF
abundance: .
d_gene: .
v_gene: TRBV30
j_gene: TRBJ2-2

CDR3nt: TGCGCCAGCAGTCCGGGACTAGCGGGAACAGGGGAGCTGTTTTTT
CDR3aa: CASSPGLAGTGELFF
abundance: .
d_gene: TRBD2
v_gene: TRBV10-2
j_gene: TRBJ2-2

CDR3nt: TGTGCCAGCAGCCCCAAAGGCGTTGCAACTAATGAAAAACTGTTTTTT
CDR3aa: CASSPKGVATNEKLFF
abundance: .
d_gene: .
v_gene: TRBV4-2
j_gene: TRBJ1-4